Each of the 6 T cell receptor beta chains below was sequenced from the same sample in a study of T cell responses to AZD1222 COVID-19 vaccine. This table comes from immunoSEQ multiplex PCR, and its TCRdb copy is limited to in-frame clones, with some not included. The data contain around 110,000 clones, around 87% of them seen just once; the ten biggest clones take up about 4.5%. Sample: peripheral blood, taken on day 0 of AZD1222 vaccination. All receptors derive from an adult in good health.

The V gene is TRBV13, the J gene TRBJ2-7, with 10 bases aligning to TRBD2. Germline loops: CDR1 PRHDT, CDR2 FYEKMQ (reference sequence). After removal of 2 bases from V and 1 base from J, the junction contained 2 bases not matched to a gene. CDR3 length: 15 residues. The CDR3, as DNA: TGTGCCAGCAGCTTACATAGCGGGGGGTCCTACGAGCAGTACTTC. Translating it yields CASSLHSGGSYEQYF.

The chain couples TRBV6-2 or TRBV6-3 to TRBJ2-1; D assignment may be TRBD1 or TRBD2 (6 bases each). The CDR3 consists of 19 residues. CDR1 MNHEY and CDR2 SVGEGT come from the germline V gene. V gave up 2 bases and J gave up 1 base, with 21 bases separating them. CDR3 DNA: TGTGCCAGCAGTTACGAAGGGGGGTTAGCGGCTAGGTCCTACAATGAGCAGTTCTTC. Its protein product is CASSYEGGLAARSYNEQFF.

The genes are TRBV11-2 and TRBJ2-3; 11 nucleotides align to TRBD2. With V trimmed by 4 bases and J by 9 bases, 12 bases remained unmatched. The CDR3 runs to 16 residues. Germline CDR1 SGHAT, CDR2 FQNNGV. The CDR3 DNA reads TGTGCCAGCAGCTCCATAGCGGGAGGGGCATTTAGGACGCAGTATTTT. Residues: CASSSIAGGAFRTQYF. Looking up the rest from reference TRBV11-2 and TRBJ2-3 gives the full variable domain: EAGVAQSPRYKIIEKRQSVAFWCNPISGHATLYWYQQILGQGPKLLIQFQNNGVVDDSQLPKDRFSAERLKGVDSTLKIQPAKLEDSAVYLCASSSIAGGAFRTQYFGPGTRLTVL.

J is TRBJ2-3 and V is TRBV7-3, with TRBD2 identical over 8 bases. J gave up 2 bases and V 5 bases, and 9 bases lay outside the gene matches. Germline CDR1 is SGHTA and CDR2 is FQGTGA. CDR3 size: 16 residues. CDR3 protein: CASSKGVAGYTDTQYF. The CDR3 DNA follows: TGTGCCAGCAGCAAGGGGGTAGCGGGATACACAGATACGCAGTATTTT.

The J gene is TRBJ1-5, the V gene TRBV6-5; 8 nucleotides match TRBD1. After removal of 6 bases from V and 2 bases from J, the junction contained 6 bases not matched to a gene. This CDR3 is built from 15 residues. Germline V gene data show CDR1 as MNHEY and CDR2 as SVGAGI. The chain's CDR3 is CASRKGQDGNQPQHF. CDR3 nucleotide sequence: TGTGCCAGCAGGAAGGGACAGGACGGCAATCAGCCCCAGCATTTT.

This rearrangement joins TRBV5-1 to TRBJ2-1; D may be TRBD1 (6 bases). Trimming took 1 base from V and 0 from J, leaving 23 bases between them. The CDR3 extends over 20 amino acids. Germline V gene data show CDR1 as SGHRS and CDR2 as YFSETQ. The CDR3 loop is CASSLLIRDTRFGSYNEQFF. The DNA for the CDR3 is TGCGCCAGCAGCTTGCTGATCCGGGACACACGTTTTGGCTCCTACAATGAGCAGTTCTTC.